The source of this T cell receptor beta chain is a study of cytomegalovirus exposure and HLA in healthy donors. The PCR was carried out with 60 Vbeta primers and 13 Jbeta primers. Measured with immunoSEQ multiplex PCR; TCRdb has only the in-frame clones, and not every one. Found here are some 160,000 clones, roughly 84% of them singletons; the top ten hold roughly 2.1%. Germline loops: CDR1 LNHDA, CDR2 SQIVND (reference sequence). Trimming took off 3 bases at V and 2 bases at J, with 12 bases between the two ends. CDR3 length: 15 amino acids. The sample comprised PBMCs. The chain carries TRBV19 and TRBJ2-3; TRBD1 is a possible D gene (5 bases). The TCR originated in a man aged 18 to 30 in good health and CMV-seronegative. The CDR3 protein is CASSIGGRDTDTQYF. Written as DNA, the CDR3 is TGTGCCAGTAGTATCGGCGGCAGGGACACAGATACGCAGTATTTT.